This entry lists 8 T cell receptor beta chains sequenced from one sample in a study of blood T cell repertoires in COVID-19. Only in-frame clones appear in the TCRdb table, and some are missing; sequencing was by immunoSEQ multiplex PCR. The sample records around 300,000 clones, around 90% being singletons. The sequenced sample consisted of peripheral blood. The receptors shown here come from a middle-aged woman who had recovered from COVID-19.

In this sample, this clone turned up a few times. The rearrangement links TRBV7-6 to TRBJ2-3; a possible D gene is TRBD1 (5 bases). Germline V lookup: CDR1 SGHVS, CDR2 FNYEAQ. Trimming shortened V by 4 bases and J by 1 base, and 15 bases separated the two germline ends. The CDR3 is 16 residues long. The CDR3 DNA is TGTGCCAGCAGCTGGGCCTCACAAGGGGGCACAGATACGCAGTATTTT. This sequence encodes CASSWASQGGTDTQYF.

The chain couples TRBV5-6 to TRBJ1-2; 12 bases map to TRBD1. Germline V gives CDR1 SGHDT, CDR2 YYEEEE. Germline trimming cut 3 bases from V and 11 bases from J; bases unmatched to any gene: 11. This CDR3 has 15 residues. The CDR3 nucleotides are TGTGCCAGCAGCTGGGGGACAGGGGGCCAAGGTGGTTACACCTTC. Protein sequence: CASSWGTGGQGGYTF.

V usage is TRBV2 and J usage is TRBJ1-1, with D possibly TRBD1 on 5 matching bases. CDR1 and CDR2 (germline): SNHLY, FYNNEI. This CDR3 is 14 amino acids long. Trimming took 6 bases from V and 6 from J, leaving 17 bases between them. As DNA, the CDR3 is TGTGCCAGCAGCTACCGGGGGGTTGAGGCTGAAGCTTTCTTT. This gives the protein CASSYRGVEAEAFF.

The CDR3 protein is CASSSYPDRQETQYF. The CDR3, as DNA: TGTGCCAGCAGCTCCTACCCGGACAGACAAGAGACCCAGTACTTC. This sequence joins TRBV7-9 and TRBJ2-5; TRBD1 is a possible D gene (6 bases). Germline V CDR1 and CDR2: SEHNR, FQNEAQ (reference sequence). The ends were cut back, 4 bases at V and 2 bases at J, with 14 bases in the middle. CDR3 size: 15 residues.

The genes are TRBV20-1 and TRBJ1-2; possible D gene TRBD1, 5 bases. V shed 6 bases and J shed 7 bases, with 12 bases lying between them. Germline values: CDR1 DFQATT, CDR2 SNEGSKA (reference sequence). The CDR3 contains 11 residues. DNA for the CDR3: TGCAGTGCCCGGGAGGGGCTTGGCTACACCTTC. Translated, it gives CSAREGLGYTF.

On this clone: One end of the junction does not line up with germline, which may come from a read error. The CDR3 nucleotides read TGTGCCAGCAGCGTAACCGGGACAGGGGACTACGAGCAGTACTTC. Translation gives CASSVTGTGDYEQYF. This chain joins TRBV7-3 and TRBJ2-7, with 10 bases that match TRBD1. The CDR3 sequence is 15 residues long. CDR1 and CDR2 (germline): SGHTA, FQGTGA.

DNA for the CDR3: TGTGCCAGCAGTCCAGGACTAGTTGGGACGCAGTATTTT. Encoded protein: CASSPGLVGTQYF. The chain employs TRBV27 and TRBJ2-3; TRBD2 aligns across 7 bases. Losses at the gene ends were 5 bases for V and 9 bases for J; bases not matched to a gene: 8. The CDR3 has 13 amino acids. CDR1 is MNHEY and CDR2 is SMNVEV in the germline V gene (reference sequence).

The rearrangement joins TRBV14 to TRBJ2-1; 14 nucleotides agree with TRBD2. Germline CDR1 SGHDN, CDR2 FVKESK. V trimming: 4 bases; J trimming: 10 bases; junction bases outside the gene matches: 9. This CDR3 comprises 16 residues. The CDR3 loop is CASSRPGLAGVGEQFF. In nucleotides, the CDR3 is TGTGCCAGCAGCCGACCGGGACTAGCGGGAGTGGGGGAGCAGTTCTTC.